The entry below gives a single T cell receptor beta chain sequence along with its context. A few counts support this clonotype. No cognate antigen has been identified for it. Base quality data are lacking; no much larger clone is found one base away. The sample's treatment or condition, from its label and the paper: approximately nine-day PBMC culture with coronavirus spike peptide pools or control peptides (ViraFEST assay). The ViraFEST assay was used in the study, in which antigen-specific T cells were expanded with peptide pools and expanded clonotypes were subsequently identified by TCR sequencing. Positive SARS-CoV-2 PCR tests in the convalescent patients dated from March to December 2020, before Alpha, Beta and Delta variants emerged in the United States. Each well held 2 million to 2.5 million PBMCs cultured with 10 ug/ml peptide pools in IMDM containing 5% human AB serum and roughly 9 IU/ml IL-2. Half of the culture medium was replaced with fresh IL-2-containing medium on days 3 and 7. After more than 8 days of culture, CD4+ T cells were isolated by negative selection using the EasySep CD4+ T cell isolation kit. Ficoll-Paque Plus gradient centrifugation was used to isolate PBMCs from whole blood, and the isolated PBMCs were then either used fresh or cryopreserved at -140C. In general, triplicate wells were set up for every culture condition.

This entry is derived from a study of vaccination and CD4 T cells after COVID-19 (dated by TCRdb to between 2020 and 2023). For the wider study: Every convalescent patient had a positive nasal swab PCR test for SARS-CoV-2, with mild disease in about 9 patients and severe disease in one. In the convalescent cohort there were six males and four females, among whom were two Hispanic individuals, seven Caucasians, two Asians and one multiracial person. Participants received two doses of either the Pfizer-BioNTech BNT162b2 vaccine (n=8) or the Moderna mRNA-1273 vaccine (n=2). Post-COVID blood samples from convalescent patients were collected a median of approximately 93 days after diagnosis, with a range of roughly 35 to 180 days. Post-vaccine blood samples were obtained a median of approximately 74 days after the second vaccine dose, with a range of roughly 13 to 250 days. For stimulating the cultures, overlapping spike peptide pools were used, derived from SARS-CoV-2 as well as from the common cold coronaviruses HCoV-NL63, HCoV-OC43 and HCoV-229E. As controls, cultures received a CEFX viral epitope pool (the positive control), an HIV-1 Nef peptide pool (the negative control), or no peptide at all. The spike-specific CD4+ TCR repertoire was compared before and after mRNA vaccination in under 11 COVID-19 convalescent patients and a few infection-naive healthy vaccine recipients.

The CDR3 numbers 17 residues from cysteine through phenylalanine. Only CDR3 DNA remains: 51 bases, in frame from the first base. V is trimmed back by 6 bases and J by 6 bases, and the junction contains 16 bases that no gene match accounts for. CDR1 and CDR2 are read off the germline V gene as MNHEY and SVGEGT. The receptor library was made with PCR. DNA from cultured CD4+ T cells underwent TCR sequencing with the Oncomine TCR Beta short-read assay at the Johns Hopkins FTIC core. The QIAamp micro DNA kit was used to extract genomic DNA from the cultured CD4+ T cells. Oncomine TCR Beta libraries from cultured CD4+ T cells were pooled with unique dual indexes and sequenced on an Illumina iSeq 100. Turning to the authors' computational methods: Non-productive sequences were filtered out, and CDR3s that did not start with C, did not end with F or W, or were shorter than 7 amino acids were discarded. The MANAFEST web application was used to identify antigen-specific clonotypes by comparing peptide-stimulated wells against reference wells and other culture wells. An FDR below 0.05, an odds ratio above 5, and a productive frequency above 0.1% in at least two of three replicate wells were required for clones to be considered positive. A clonotype counted as cross-reactive if it showed significant expansion both in the SARS-CoV-2 spike wells and in at least one common cold coronavirus spike condition. Similarity between CDR3 sequences was evaluated in R version 3.6.1 using Levenshtein distances (stringdist) and unrooted phylogenetic trees (ape). TCRdb itself trimmed the public reads at Q25 with fastp, ran MiXCR and retained productive beta chains. For every CDR3 protein sequence, its rows merge into one entry that carries the most common genes and DNA. TCRdb, not the original authors, processed these V and J calls. The table for this sample lists around 12,000 distinct CDR3 sequences; around 38% of them were counted only once. About 9.8% of the sample is held by the ten biggest clonotypes.

The paper's findings and limits, for the study overall: Of the vaccine-specific clones found in convalescent patients, nearly all (304 of 307) were mono-reactive for SARS-CoV-2 spike instead of being cross-reactive with common cold coronaviruses. Although the median number of SARS-CoV-2-reactive clonotypes went up from fewer than 25 after infection to approximately 40 after vaccination, the increase was not significant. In convalescent patients, a median roughly 87% of post-vaccine SARS-CoV-2-reactive clones were detected only after vaccination, suggesting vaccine-specific priming. Only a relatively small number of convalescent patients were included in the study, and early timepoints following natural infection were not analyzed.

Recombination linked TRBV6-2 or TRBV6-3 to TRBJ1-1, with 10 junctional bases fitting TRBD1. This TCR came from a human donor who had recovered from COVID-19. Sequenced input: CD4+ T cells from blood, cultured in vitro. CDR3 protein: CASSRTRKRQGAPEAFF. DNA sequence: TGTGCCAGCAGCCGAACACGGAAACGACAGGGGGCCCCTGAAGCTTTCTTT.